This T cell receptor beta chain originates from a study of shared clonotypes between healthy human individuals (dated by TCRdb to the early 2020s). As for the study more broadly: The cohort included a few men and a couple of women between 18 and 49 years of age. Between about 0.8 and 8.9 billion PBMCs per donor were obtained by leukapheresis. For each donor, three plates each were used for CD4 naive and CD4 memory, two plates were used for CD8 naive, and one plate was used for CD8 memory. Libraries were prepared and TCR repertoires were sequenced by different laboratories using diverse techniques, in order to increase sequencing depth and limit assay-specific biases. The study deeply sequenced blood TCR repertoires of about five healthy adults to estimate repertoire size and the extent of clonotype sharing between individuals.

General study outcomes and caveats: Only blood was sampled, and tissue TCR repertoires likely differ from those in blood. Sharing across a few donors was observed for around 5% of naive CD4, under 4% of naive CD8, 2% to 2.5% of memory CD4, and about 0.4% of memory CD8 clonotypes. The genetic and exposure-history diversity represented was limited by the small number of donors. Pairwise subsampling indicated that sequencing depth was expected to affect the degree of clonotype sharing among donors. Compared with non-shared clonotypes, clonotypes shared by all four sorted-subset donors had higher generation probabilities. Naive subsets generally had larger estimated clonotype richness than memory subsets. Rarefaction of sorted-subset datasets indicated incomplete sequencing despite the large sequencing depth.

Donors were healthy HIV-negative adults with no recently reported acute infections or vaccinations. All donors were Caucasian adults living in Nashville, Tennessee, USA. CD4+ T cells were enriched by magnetic negative selection, after which naive cells were positively selected on CD45RA and the negative fraction was taken as the memory subset. Blood was collected by leukapheresis, and PBMCs were isolated by Ficoll-Histopaque density gradient centrifugation and then cryopreserved in liquid nitrogen vapor phase. Analytical flow cytometry was used to check the purity and quantity of every magnetically sorted T cell population. Genomic DNA was isolated from every sorted fraction and measured by UV absorbance on a Nanodrop 2000c. Points on this clone: The antigen it binds to is not known. It has no much larger one-base neighbor in the sample; base qualities were not kept.

Using the deep immunoSEQ assay, TCR CDR3 regions were amplified from genomic DNA by multiplex PCR. Extracted genomic DNA from each cell subset was spread evenly across all wells of several immunoSEQ 96-well plates, with each plate serving as a replicate. For sorted subsets, approximately 200 ng of genomic DNA, equivalent to roughly 33,000 T cell genomes, went into each replicate PCR. Purified libraries were quantified with a Qubit 3.0 fluorometer, sized on a Bioanalyzer 2100, and re-quantified with the KAPA Library Quantification kit. Every immunoSEQ 96-well plate was sequenced on a dedicated single-read 150-cycle Illumina NextSeq 550 flow cell. The authors' pipeline ran thus. Because the immunoSEQ output included only junctional sequences and no quality scores, the filtering could not be the same as the filtering used for full-length reads. Sequences were annotated with PyIR, a Python wrapper for IgBLAST v1.9, and V/J genes and CDR3 were assigned using IMGT germline references. Reads with weak V/J assignments (E-value above 1e-6), missing CDR3, stop codons, out-of-frame junctions, or ambiguous translated residues were removed. V3J clonotypes were defined as sequences sharing an identical inferred V gene, J gene, and CDR3 amino acid sequence. The percentage overlap between two repertoires was calculated by dividing the number of shared unique clonotypes by the size of the smaller repertoire. RTK rarefaction, the Chao1 estimator, and Recon v2.1 estimates of unobserved clonotypes were used to assess repertoire richness. Generation probabilities for all TCRbeta clonotypes obtained by the gDNA method from four donors were computed using OLGA. TCRdb provides this immuneACCESS table in a form limited to in-frame rearrangements. Some clones are lacking; in checked studies, under half of them reflect an unresolved V gene, and why the rest are absent is not known. V, J and clone size derive from that table, while D and trimming were established from the DNA sequence. The sample table holds over 2 million clones, of which about 90% were seen once. Clones ranked in the top ten supply approximately 0.39% of the sample.

Its CDR3 holds 13 amino acids, cysteine through phenylalanine. The retained sequence is limited to the CDR3, 39 bases, with the frame set at the first base. The germline V gene specifies MDHEN as CDR1 and SYDVKM as CDR2. V is cut by 7 bases and J by 7 bases, and the space between the germline ends is 16 bases. This chain joins TRBV28 to TRBJ1-2, with the D gene uncertain. The source of this sequence is a man aged 18 to 30 in good health. Some clones in this sample may be carry-over from other donors' samples. The source material was naive CD4+ T cells from PBMCs. Taken with the paper, the label for cell subset or site translates to: CD45RA+ positively selected. The nucleotide sequence is given as TGTGCCAGCACGGGCGGAGCTTCGGCTGGCTACACCTTC. This yields the protein CASTGGASAGYTF.